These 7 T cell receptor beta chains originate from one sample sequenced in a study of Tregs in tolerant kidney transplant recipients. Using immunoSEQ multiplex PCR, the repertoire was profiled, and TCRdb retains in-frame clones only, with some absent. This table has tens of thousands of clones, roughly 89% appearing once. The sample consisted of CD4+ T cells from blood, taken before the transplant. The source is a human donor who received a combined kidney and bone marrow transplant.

CDR3 protein: CASSIEADYEQYF. For the CDR3, the DNA is TGTGCCAGTAGTATAGAGGCAGACTACGAGCAGTACTTC. This chain links TRBV19 with TRBJ2-7; no reliable D call. CDR3 length: 13 amino acids. Looked up from germline, CDR1 is LNHDA and CDR2 is SQIVND (reference sequence). The V gene lost 0 bases and the J gene lost 3 bases, with 6 bases spanning the gap.

CDR3 in amino acids: CASSYSNSGAYGYTF. CDR3 sequence (DNA): TGTGCCAGCAGTTACTCGAACTCAGGGGCCTATGGCTACACCTTC. The chain couples TRBV6-5 to TRBJ1-2, with D possibly TRBD1 on 6 matching bases. CDR1 MNHEY and CDR2 SVGAGI come from the germline V gene. Trimming removed 0 bases at V and 4 bases at J, with 12 bases between. The CDR3 covers 15 residues.

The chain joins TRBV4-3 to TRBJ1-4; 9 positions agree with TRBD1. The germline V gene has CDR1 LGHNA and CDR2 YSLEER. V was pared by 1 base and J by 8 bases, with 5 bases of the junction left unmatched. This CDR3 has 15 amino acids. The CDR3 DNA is TGCGCCAGCAGCCAAGCGGACAGGGGAAGAGAAAAACTGTTTTTT. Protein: CASSQADRGREKLFF.

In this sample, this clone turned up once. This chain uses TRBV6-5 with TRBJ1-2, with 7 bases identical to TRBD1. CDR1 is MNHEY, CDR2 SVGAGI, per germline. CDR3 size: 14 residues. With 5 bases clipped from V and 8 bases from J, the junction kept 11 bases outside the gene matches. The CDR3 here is CASSPLDRSQGYTF. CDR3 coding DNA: TGTGCCAGCAGTCCACTGGACAGGTCGCAAGGCTACACCTTC.

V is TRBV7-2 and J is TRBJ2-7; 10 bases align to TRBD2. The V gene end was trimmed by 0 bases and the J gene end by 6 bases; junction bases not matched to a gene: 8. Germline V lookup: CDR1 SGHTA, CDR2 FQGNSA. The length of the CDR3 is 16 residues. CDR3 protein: CASSLAGGAGGGEQYF. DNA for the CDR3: TGTGCCAGCAGCTTAGCCGGTGGAGCGGGAGGGGGCGAGCAGTACTTC.

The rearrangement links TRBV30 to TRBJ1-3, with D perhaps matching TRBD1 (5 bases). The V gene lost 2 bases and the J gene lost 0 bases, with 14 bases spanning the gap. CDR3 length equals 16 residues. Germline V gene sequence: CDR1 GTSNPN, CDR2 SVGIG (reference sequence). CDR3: CAWSYSGVSSGNTIYF. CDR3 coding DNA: TGTGCCTGGAGTTATTCGGGGGTGAGCTCTGGAAACACCATATATTTT. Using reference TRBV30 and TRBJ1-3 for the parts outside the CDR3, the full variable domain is SQTIHQWPATLVQPVGSPLSLECTVEGTSNPNLYWYRQAAGRGLQLLFYSVGIGQISSEVPQNLSASRPQDRQFILSSKKLLLSDSGFYLCAWSYSGVSSGNTIYFGEGSWLTVV.

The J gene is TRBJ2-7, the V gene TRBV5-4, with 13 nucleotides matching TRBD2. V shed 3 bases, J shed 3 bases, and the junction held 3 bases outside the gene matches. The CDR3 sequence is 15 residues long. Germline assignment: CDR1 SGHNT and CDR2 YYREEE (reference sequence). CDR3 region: CASSSGLAGHYEQYF. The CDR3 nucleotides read TGTGCCAGCAGCTCGGGACTAGCGGGACACTACGAGCAGTACTTC.